Presented here are 22 T cell receptor beta chains from one specimen sequenced in a study of T cell responses to AZD1222 COVID-19 vaccine. The table came from immunoSEQ multiplex PCR; TCRdb's copy has only in-frame clones and leaves some out. The sample shows over 100,000 clones, 75% to 90% of them seen only once. The sample here was peripheral blood, taken on day 0 of AZD1222 vaccination. Source of these receptors: an adult in good health.

This chain connects TRBV18 to TRBJ1-6; 9 bases are shared with TRBD1. The germline CDR1 and CDR2 sequences are KGHSH and LQKENI. V was clipped by 4 bases and J by 7 bases; unmatched bases: 8. The CDR3 contains 16 residues. As DNA, the CDR3 is TGTGCCAGCTCACAGGACAGGGGAGTGGGGAATTCACCCCTCCACTTT. It is translated as CASSQDRGVGNSPLHF.

The V gene is TRBV5-6, the J gene TRBJ2-7, with a possible D match to TRBD1 (6 bases). Germline lookup yields CDR1 SGHDT and CDR2 YYEEEE. The CDR3 loop spans 12 amino acids. Trimming removed 3 bases at V and 7 bases at J, with 11 bases between. The CDR3 loop is CASSYRAGEQYF. In DNA, the CDR3 is TGTGCCAGCAGCTACAGGGCTGGAGAGCAGTACTTC.

The rearrangement links TRBV30 to TRBJ2-2; TRBD2 aligns across 7 bases. The germline gives CDR1 GTSNPN, CDR2 SVGIG (reference sequence). This CDR3 is 17 amino acids long. Unmatched junction bases numbered 7, after V lost 0 bases and J lost 0 bases. CDR3: CAWSVPGGGANTGELFF. The CDR3 bases are TGTGCCTGGAGTGTACCTGGCGGGGGTGCGAACACCGGGGAGCTGTTTTTT.

This clone occurred once. The gene calls are TRBV11-2 and TRBJ1-5; D gene unclear. V was trimmed by 1 base and J by 4 bases, leaving 11 bases between them. The CDR3 covers 15 residues. Germline V lookup: CDR1 SGHAT, CDR2 FQNNGV. The CDR3 loop is CASSLGGAPNQPQHF. The CDR3 DNA sequence: TGTGCCAGCAGCTTAGGGGGTGCCCCTAATCAGCCCCAGCATTTT.

V gene TRBV27 combines with J gene TRBJ1-2, with 9 bases lining up with TRBD1. V shed 6 bases and J 2 bases; nucleotides not matched to a gene: 4. Germline V gene lookup returns CDR1 MNHEY and CDR2 SMNVEV (reference sequence). This CDR3 has 14 amino acids. CDR3 bases: TGTGCCAGCAGGGAACAGGGGGCCAACTATGGCTACACCTTC. Translating it yields CASREQGANYGYTF.

V usage is TRBV24-1 and J usage is TRBJ2-7, with D perhaps matching TRBD1 or TRBD2 (5 bases each). Germline CDR1 is KGHDR and CDR2 is SFDVKD. The V end was cut by 1 base, the J end by 6 bases, with 12 bases between. The CDR3 is made up of 14 amino acids. The CDR3 region has the DNA TGTGCCACCAGTGATTTTTGGGCAGGGAGCGAGCAGTACTTC. Protein product: CATSDFWAGSEQYF.

The chain links TRBV18 to TRBJ2-2, with 8 bases fitting TRBD1. From germline, CDR1 is KGHSH and CDR2 LQKENI. The trim removed 3 bases at V and 3 bases at J, leaving 3 bases unmatched. This CDR3 is built from 15 residues. The DNA of the CDR3 is TGTGCCAGCTCACCTGACAGGGGACACACCGGGGAGCTGTTTTTT. Translation gives CASSPDRGHTGELFF. The full variable domain, rest sourced from reference TRBV18 and TRBJ2-2, is NAGVMQNPRHLVRRRGQEARLRCSPMKGHSHVYWYRQLPEEGLKFMVYLQKENIIDESGMPKERFSAEFPKEGPSILRIQQVVRGDSAAYFCASSPDRGHTGELFFGEGSRLTVL.

The chain combines TRBV5-1 with TRBJ1-1; D ambiguous. V was pared by 1 base and J by 2 bases, with 12 bases between. The CDR3 has 15 amino acids. Germline V gives CDR1 SGHRS, CDR2 YFSETQ. The CDR3 here is CASSLFGGQNTEAFF. CDR3 DNA sequence: TGCGCCAGCAGCTTGTTTGGAGGTCAAAACACTGAAGCTTTCTTT.

The V gene is TRBV5-1, the J gene TRBJ2-1, with D perhaps matching TRBD2 (6 bases). Per the germline V gene, CDR1 is SGHRS and CDR2 is YFSETQ. The CDR3 contains 13 residues. V lost 5 bases to trimming and J lost 7 bases, with 13 bases between them. CDR3: CASRVGGPNEQFF. Here the CDR3 DNA reads TGCGCCAGCAGGGTGGGAGGTCCGAATGAGCAGTTCTTC.

The chain uses TRBV3-1 (or the pseudogene TRBV3-2) and TRBJ2-7, with D perhaps matching TRBD2 (5 bases). The length of the CDR3 is 13 residues. The V end lost 2 bases, the J end lost 9 bases, and 14 bases lay between the germline ends. Germline CDR1 reads LGHDT; CDR2 reads YNNKEL (reference sequence). CDR3 loop: CASSQPREGGQYF. CDR3 sequence (DNA): TGTGCCAGCAGCCAACCCCGAGAGGGCGGGCAGTACTTC.

This clone has just one count. Here the CDR3 reads CASSLNGRTDNEQFF. In nucleotides, the CDR3 is TGCGCCAGCAGCTTGAACGGGAGAACGGACAATGAGCAGTTCTTC. The chain combines TRBV5-1 with TRBJ2-1; D might be TRBD2 (6 bases). CDR1 is SGHRS, CDR2 YFSETQ, per germline. The V end was cut by 1 base, the J end by 5 bases, with 13 bases between. The length of the CDR3 is 15 residues.

The rearrangement joins TRBV5-5 to TRBJ2-1, with D maybe TRBD2 (6 bases). This CDR3 has 14 residues. Germline V gene lookup returns CDR1 SGHKS and CDR2 YYEKEE (reference sequence). With 2 bases removed from V and 5 bases from J, the gap between germline ends came to 11 bases. CDR3 sequence reads: CASSFRGGDNEQFF. In DNA form, the CDR3 reads TGTGCCAGCAGCTTCAGAGGAGGGGACAATGAGCAGTTCTTC.

Written as DNA, the CDR3 is TGTGCCAGCAGTCCCCCATGGGAGACCCAGTACTTC. It is translated as CASSPPWETQYF. The chain carries TRBV28 and TRBJ2-5; D is unresolved. Germline V gene sequence: CDR1 MDHEN, CDR2 SYDVKM. The CDR3 is 12 residues long. Trimming stripped 5 bases from V and 5 bases from J, with 9 bases between.

Here the CDR3 DNA reads TGTGCCAGCAGCCAAGATAGCGGGTTGGGGGCCAACGTCCTGACTTTC. Its translation: CASSQDSGLGANVLTF. The chain recombines TRBV3-1 (or the pseudogene TRBV3-2) with TRBJ2-6, with 7 bases fitting TRBD2. The CDR3 contains 16 residues. Trimming removed 0 bases from V and 4 bases from J; junction bases left unmatched: 3. The germline CDR1 and CDR2 sequences are LGHDT and YNNKEL (reference sequence).

V usage is TRBV11-1 and J usage is TRBJ1-6, with no clear D. CDR3 length: 13 amino acids. V shed 5 bases and J shed 4 bases, with 6 bases lying between them. Germline CDR1 reads SGHAT; CDR2 reads FQDESV (reference sequence). The CDR3 DNA sequence: TGTGCCAGCAGCATCTTGTATAATTCACCCCTCCACTTT. Translating gives CASSILYNSPLHF.

The genes are TRBV5-1 and TRBJ2-7, with TRBD1 matching 7 bases. Germline V gene sequence: CDR1 SGHRS, CDR2 YFSETQ. The CDR3 length is 14 residues. V lost 0 bases and J lost 6; bases outside the gene matches: 6. The CDR3 bases are TGCGCCAGCAGCTTGGAGGGGGCGGCTAGCGAGCAGTACTTC. Translated, it gives CASSLEGAASEQYF.

The chain combines TRBV7-9 with TRBJ1-6; no clear D gene. Germline V gene lookup returns CDR1 SEHNR and CDR2 FQNEAQ (reference sequence). The germline V and J ends were trimmed by 1 base and 5 bases, with 0 bases remaining between them. The CDR3 sequence is 12 residues long. The CDR3 sequence: CASSLDNSPLHF. CDR3 coding DNA: TGTGCCAGCAGCTTAGATAATTCACCCCTCCACTTT.

J is TRBJ2-2 and V is TRBV12-5; D call uncertain. The V gene's germline CDR1 is LGHNT and CDR2 FRNRAP. Trimming removed 0 bases at V and 5 bases at J, with 4 bases between. This CDR3 comprises 13 residues. CDR3 nucleotide sequence: TGTGCTAGTGGTTTGGTACGGACCGGGGAGCTGTTTTTT. Translation: CASGLVRTGELFF.

V is TRBV30 and J is TRBJ2-7; D is ambiguous. The germline V and J ends were trimmed by 2 bases and 6 bases, with 14 bases remaining between them. Germline V lookup: CDR1 GTSNPN, CDR2 SVGIG (reference sequence). This CDR3 contains 13 residues. This chain's CDR3 is CAWSSGNAAEQYF. The DNA of the CDR3 is TGTGCCTGGAGTAGTGGGAATGCCGCCGAGCAGTACTTC. The full variable domain, rest sourced from reference TRBV30 and TRBJ2-7, is SQTIHQWPATLVQPVGSPLSLECTVEGTSNPNLYWYRQAAGRGLQLLFYSVGIGQISSEVPQNLSASRPQDRQFILSSKKLLLSDSGFYLCAWSSGNAAEQYFGPGTRLTVT.

V gene TRBV2 combines with J gene TRBJ1-6; D uncertain. CDR3 length: 15 amino acids. V lost 4 bases and J 2 bases, leaving 9 bases between the germline ends. CDR1 is SNHLY and CDR2 is FYNNEI in the germline V gene. The DNA of the CDR3 is TGTGCCAGCAGTGTATTCGCAGCCTATAATTCACCCCTCCACTTT. Its protein is CASSVFAAYNSPLHF.

Only one count was recorded for this clone. The rearrangement joins TRBV28 to TRBJ2-7; D unclear. The CDR3 spans 13 residues. Trimming removed 2 bases at V and 4 bases at J, with 9 bases between. In germline, CDR1 is MDHEN, CDR2 SYDVKM. The CDR3 spells CASSLTPPYEQYF. The CDR3 region has the DNA TGTGCCAGCAGTTTAACCCCCCCTTACGAGCAGTACTTC.

The chain links TRBV5-8 to TRBJ1-2; 9 nucleotides align to TRBD1. The V gene's germline CDR1 is SGHTS and CDR2 YDEGEE. Losses at the gene ends were 5 bases for V and 4 bases for J; bases not matched to a gene: 3. The CDR3 contains 13 residues. CDR3 residues: CASRLTGGYGYTF. The CDR3 DNA reads TGTGCCAGCAGACTGACAGGGGGCTATGGCTACACCTTC.